These T cell receptor beta chains were read from a single sample in a study of cytomegalovirus exposure and HLA in healthy donors. Repertoires were generated with immunoSEQ multiplex PCR, while TCRdb's copy carries only in-frame clones and drops some. This table has 130,000 or so clones, approximately 80% appearing once. What was sequenced was PBMCs. These receptors originate from a woman younger than 35 in good health and CMV-seronegative. Both conserved end residues are part of each CDR3. Each record gives: V gene, D gene, J gene, clone size, CDR3 protein, CDR3 DNA. A D gene is named only where the DNA matches it firmly. Expanded clones get a size class; other rows say once, few or many, or leave the size out.

v_call: TRBV6-5
d_call: NA
j_call: TRBJ1-2
clone_size: NA
cdr3_aa: CASSSSGVANYGYTF
cdr3_nt: TGTGCCAGCAGTTCGTCAGGGGTAGCTAACTATGGCTACACCTTC

v_call: TRBV29-1
d_call: NA
j_call: TRBJ1-1
clone_size: NA
cdr3_aa: CSVDTQGAYEAFF
cdr3_nt: TGCAGCGTTGATACCCAAGGGGCCTACGAAGCTTTCTTT

v_call: TRBV7-9
d_call: NA
j_call: TRBJ2-1
clone_size: NA
cdr3_aa: CASSLGSYNEQFF
cdr3_nt: TGTGCCAGCAGCCTCGGGAGTTACAATGAGCAGTTCTTC

v_call: TRBV12-5
d_call: NA
j_call: TRBJ2-7
clone_size: NA
cdr3_aa: CASGEDGGSYEQYF
cdr3_nt: TGTGCTAGTGGTGAGGACGGAGGTAGCTACGAGCAGTACTTC

v_call: TRBV5-6
d_call: NA
j_call: TRBJ1-6
clone_size: NA
cdr3_aa: CASSSPPGGSYNSPLHF
cdr3_nt: TGTGCCAGCAGTAGCCCACCCGGGGGCTCCTATAATTCACCCCTCCACTTT

v_call: TRBV5-1
d_call: NA
j_call: TRBJ2-6
clone_size: NA
cdr3_aa: CASSLGGPGANVLTF
cdr3_nt: TGCGCCAGCAGCTTGGGAGGGCCCGGGGCCAACGTCCTGACTTTC

v_call: TRBV9
d_call: TRBD1
j_call: TRBJ2-1
clone_size: once
cdr3_aa: CASSVVSRGNEQFF
cdr3_nt: TGTGCCAGCAGCGTAGTATCCAGGGGGAATGAGCAGTTCTTC

v_call: TRBV19
d_call: NA
j_call: TRBJ1-3
clone_size: NA
cdr3_aa: CASNRQGPSSGNTIYF
cdr3_nt: TGTGCCAGTAACCGCCAGGGCCCAAGCTCTGGAAACACCATATATTTT

v_call: TRBV4-1
d_call: NA
j_call: TRBJ1-1
clone_size: NA
cdr3_aa: CASSRGVFGIMNTEAFF
cdr3_nt: TGCGCCAGCAGCCGGGGGGTATTCGGGATTATGAACACTGAAGCTTTCTTT

v_call: TRBV10-2
d_call: TRBD1
j_call: TRBJ1-5
clone_size: once
cdr3_aa: CASSTGVAQPQHF
cdr3_nt: TGCGCCAGCAGCACAGGGGTGGCTCAGCCCCAGCATTTT

v_call: TRBV5-8
d_call: TRBD1
j_call: TRBJ1-1
clone_size: NA
cdr3_aa: CASSSSPGTENTEAFF
cdr3_nt: TGTGCCAGCAGCTCGAGCCCGGGGACAGAGAACACTGAAGCTTTCTTT

v_call: TRBV29-1
d_call: TRBD1
j_call: TRBJ2-7
clone_size: NA
cdr3_aa: CSVLGQGLSYEQYF
cdr3_nt: TGCAGCGTTCTGGGACAGGGGTTATCCTACGAGCAGTACTTC

v_call: TRBV5-6
d_call: NA
j_call: TRBJ2-5
clone_size: NA
cdr3_aa: CASRRAGGATQYF
cdr3_nt: TGTGCCAGCCGCCGGGCGGGCGGAGCGACCCAGTACTTC

v_call: TRBV19
d_call: TRBD1
j_call: TRBJ2-3
clone_size: NA
cdr3_aa: CASSTRDRGTDTQYF
cdr3_nt: TGTGCCAGTAGTACCAGGGACAGGGGCACAGATACGCAGTATTTT

v_call: TRBV19
d_call: TRBD1
j_call: TRBJ2-4
clone_size: NA
cdr3_aa: CASSAYPGTENSQYF
cdr3_nt: TGTGCCAGTAGTGCCTATCCCGGGACAGAAAACAGTCAGTACTTC

v_call: TRBV19
d_call: NA
j_call: TRBJ2-3
clone_size: once
cdr3_aa: CASSQLLLTDTQYF
cdr3_nt: TGTGCCAGTAGTCAACTTTTACTAACAGATACGCAGTATTTT

v_call: TRBV5-1
d_call: TRBD2
j_call: TRBJ2-3
clone_size: NA
cdr3_aa: CASSLALAGTDTQYF
cdr3_nt: TGCGCCAGCAGCTTGGCACTAGCGGGCACAGATACGCAGTATTTT

v_call: TRBV5-5
d_call: NA
j_call: TRBJ2-7
clone_size: NA
cdr3_aa: CASSLRHTTSYEQYF
cdr3_nt: TGTGCCAGCAGCTTGCGACACACAACCTCCTACGAGCAGTACTTC

v_call: TRBV18
d_call: NA
j_call: TRBJ1-1
clone_size: NA
cdr3_aa: CASSLQGGATAAFF
cdr3_nt: TGTGCCAGCTCACTCCAGGGAGGGGCGACGGCAGCTTTCTTT

v_call: TRBV7-2
d_call: NA
j_call: TRBJ1-1
clone_size: NA
cdr3_aa: CASSSQVDVNTEAFF
cdr3_nt: TGTGCCAGCAGCTCGCAAGTAGATGTGAACACTGAAGCTTTCTTT

v_call: TRBV6-5
d_call: TRBD1
j_call: TRBJ2-5
clone_size: NA
cdr3_aa: CASSLGQLETQYF
cdr3_nt: TGTGCCAGCAGCCTGGGACAGTTAGAGACCCAGTACTTC

v_call: TRBV7-3
d_call: TRBD2
j_call: TRBJ2-5
clone_size: NA
cdr3_aa: CASSLTSGGQETQYF
cdr3_nt: TGTGCCAGCAGCTTAACGTCGGGGGGCCAAGAGACCCAGTACTTC

v_call: TRBV7-3
d_call: NA
j_call: TRBJ2-2
clone_size: NA
cdr3_aa: CASSPRQIGGELFF
cdr3_nt: TGTGCCAGCAGCCCTAGACAGATAGGCGGGGAGCTGTTTTTT

v_call: TRBV29-1
d_call: NA
j_call: TRBJ2-7
clone_size: NA
cdr3_aa: CSVTAPGQTTYEQYF
cdr3_nt: TGCAGCGTTACGGCCCCAGGGCAAACTACCTACGAGCAGTACTTC

v_call: TRBV19
d_call: NA
j_call: TRBJ1-1
clone_size: NA
cdr3_aa: CASRGAVHEAFF
cdr3_nt: TGTGCCAGTAGGGGGGCCGTCCATGAAGCTTTCTTT

v_call: TRBV13
d_call: TRBD1
j_call: TRBJ1-1
clone_size: NA
cdr3_aa: CASSSATTGGARTEAFF
cdr3_nt: TGTGCCAGCAGCTCCGCGACAACAGGGGGCGCGAGGACTGAAGCTTTCTTT

v_call: TRBV29-1
d_call: NA
j_call: TRBJ1-1
clone_size: NA
cdr3_aa: CSGIGQWTNTEAFF
cdr3_nt: TGCAGCGGAATTGGACAGTGGACGAACACTGAAGCTTTCTTT

v_call: TRBV4-1
d_call: NA
j_call: TRBJ1-1
clone_size: once
cdr3_aa: CASRTGNLMNTEAFF
cdr3_nt: TGCGCCAGCAGGACAGGAAACCTAATGAACACTGAAGCTTTCTTT